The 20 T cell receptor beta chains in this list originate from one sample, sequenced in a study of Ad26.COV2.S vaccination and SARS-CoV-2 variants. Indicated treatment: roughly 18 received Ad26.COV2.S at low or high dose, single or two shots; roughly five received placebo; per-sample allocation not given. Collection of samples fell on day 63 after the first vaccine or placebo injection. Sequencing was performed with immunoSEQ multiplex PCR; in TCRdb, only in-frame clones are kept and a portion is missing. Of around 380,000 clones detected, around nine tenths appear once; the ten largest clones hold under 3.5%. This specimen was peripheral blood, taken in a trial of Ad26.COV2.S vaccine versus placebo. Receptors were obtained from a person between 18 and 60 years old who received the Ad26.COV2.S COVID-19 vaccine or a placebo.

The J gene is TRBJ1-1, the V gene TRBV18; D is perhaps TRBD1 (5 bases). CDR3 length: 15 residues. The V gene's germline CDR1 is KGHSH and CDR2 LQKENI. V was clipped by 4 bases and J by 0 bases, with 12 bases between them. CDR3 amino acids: CASSLQTEMNTEAFF. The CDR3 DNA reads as TGTGCCAGCTCACTACAGACAGAAATGAACACTGAAGCTTTCTTT.

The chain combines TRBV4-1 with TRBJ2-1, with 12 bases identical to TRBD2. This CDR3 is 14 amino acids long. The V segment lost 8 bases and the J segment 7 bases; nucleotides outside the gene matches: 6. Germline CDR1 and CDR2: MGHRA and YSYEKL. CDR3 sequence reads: CASGGLAGLNEQFF. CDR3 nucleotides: TGCGCCAGCGGAGGACTAGCGGGGTTGAATGAGCAGTTCTTC.

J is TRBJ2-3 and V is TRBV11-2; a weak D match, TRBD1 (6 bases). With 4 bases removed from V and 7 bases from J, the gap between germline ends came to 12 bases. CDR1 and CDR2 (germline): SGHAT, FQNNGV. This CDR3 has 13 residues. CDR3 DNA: TGTGCCAGCAGCTCCCCCAGGGGAAATACGCAGTATTTT. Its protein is CASSSPRGNTQYF.

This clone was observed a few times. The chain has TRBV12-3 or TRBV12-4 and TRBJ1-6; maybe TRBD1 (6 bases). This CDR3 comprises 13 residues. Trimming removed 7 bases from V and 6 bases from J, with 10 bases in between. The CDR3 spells CASKVGGNSPLHF. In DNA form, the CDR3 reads TGTGCCAGCAAGGTAGGGGGTAATTCACCCCTCCACTTT.

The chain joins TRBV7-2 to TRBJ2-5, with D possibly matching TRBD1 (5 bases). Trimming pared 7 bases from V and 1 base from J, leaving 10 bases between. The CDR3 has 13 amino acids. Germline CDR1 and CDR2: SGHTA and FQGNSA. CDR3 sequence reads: CASTSGIQETQYF. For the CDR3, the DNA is TGTGCCAGCACCTCAGGGATCCAAGAGACCCAGTACTTC.

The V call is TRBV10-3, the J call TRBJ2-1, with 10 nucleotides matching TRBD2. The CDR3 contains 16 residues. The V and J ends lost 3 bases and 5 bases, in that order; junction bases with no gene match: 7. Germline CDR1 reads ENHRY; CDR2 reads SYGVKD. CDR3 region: CAISERSGLADNEQFF. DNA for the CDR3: TGTGCCATCAGTGAACGATCTGGACTAGCGGACAATGAGCAGTTCTTC.

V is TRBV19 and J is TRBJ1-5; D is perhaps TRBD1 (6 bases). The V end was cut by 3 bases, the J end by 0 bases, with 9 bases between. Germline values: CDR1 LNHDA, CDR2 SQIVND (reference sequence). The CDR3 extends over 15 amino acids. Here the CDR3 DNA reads TGTGCCAGTAGTATTGGACAGCATAGCAATCAGCCCCAGCATTTT. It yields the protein CASSIGQHSNQPQHF.

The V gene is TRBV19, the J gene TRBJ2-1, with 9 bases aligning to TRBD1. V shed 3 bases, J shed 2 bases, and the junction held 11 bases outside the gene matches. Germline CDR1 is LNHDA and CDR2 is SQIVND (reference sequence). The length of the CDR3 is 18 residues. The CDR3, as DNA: TGTGCCAGTAGTATTCTTCGGGGGGACAGGGACACCTACAATGAGCAGTTCTTC. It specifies CASSILRGDRDTYNEQFF.

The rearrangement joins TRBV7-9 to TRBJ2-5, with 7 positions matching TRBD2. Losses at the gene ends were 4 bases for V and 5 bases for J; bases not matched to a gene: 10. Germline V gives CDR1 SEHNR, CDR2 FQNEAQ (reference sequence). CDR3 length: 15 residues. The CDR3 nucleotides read TGTGCCAGCAGCTCCACTAGGACTAGGGGCGAGACCCAGTACTTC. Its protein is CASSSTRTRGETQYF. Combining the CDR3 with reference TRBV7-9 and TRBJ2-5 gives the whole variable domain DTGVSQNPRHKITKRGQNVTFRCDPISEHNRLYWYRQTLGQGPEFLTYFQNEAQLEKSRLLSDRFSAERPKGSFSTLEIQRTEQGDSAMYLCASSSTRTRGETQYFGPGTRLLVL.

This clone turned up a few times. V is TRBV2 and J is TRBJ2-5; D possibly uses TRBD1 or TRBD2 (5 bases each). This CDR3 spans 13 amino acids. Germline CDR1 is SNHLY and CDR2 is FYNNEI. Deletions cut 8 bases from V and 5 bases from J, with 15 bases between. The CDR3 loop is CASRGDQLETQYF. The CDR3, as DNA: TGTGCCAGCCGTGGGGACCAACTCGAGACCCAGTACTTC.

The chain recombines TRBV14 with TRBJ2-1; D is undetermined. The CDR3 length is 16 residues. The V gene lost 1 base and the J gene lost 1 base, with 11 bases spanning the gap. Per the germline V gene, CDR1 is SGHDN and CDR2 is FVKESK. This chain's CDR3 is CASSQVSGSSYNEQFF. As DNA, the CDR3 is TGTGCCAGCAGCCAAGTGTCGGGCAGTTCCTACAATGAGCAGTTCTTC.

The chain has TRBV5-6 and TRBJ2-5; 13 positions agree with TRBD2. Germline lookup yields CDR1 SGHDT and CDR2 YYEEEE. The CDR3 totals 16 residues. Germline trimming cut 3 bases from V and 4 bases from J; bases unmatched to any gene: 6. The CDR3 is CASSWRTSGGRETQYF. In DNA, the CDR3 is TGTGCCAGCAGCTGGAGGACTAGCGGGGGTCGAGAGACCCAGTACTTC.

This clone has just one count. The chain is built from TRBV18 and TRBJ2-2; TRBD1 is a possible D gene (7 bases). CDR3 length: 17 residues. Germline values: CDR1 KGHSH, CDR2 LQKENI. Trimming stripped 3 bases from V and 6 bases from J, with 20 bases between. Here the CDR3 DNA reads TGTGCCAGCTCACCGAACCAGGGGGGAAGTGTCGCCGGGGAGCTGTTTTTT. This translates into CASSPNQGGSVAGELFF.

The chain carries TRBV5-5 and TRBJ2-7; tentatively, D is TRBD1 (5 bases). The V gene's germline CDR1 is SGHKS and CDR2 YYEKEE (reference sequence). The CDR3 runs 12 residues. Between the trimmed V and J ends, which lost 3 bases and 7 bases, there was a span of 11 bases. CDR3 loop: CASSSTVSEQYF. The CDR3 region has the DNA TGTGCCAGCAGCTCGACAGTAAGTGAGCAGTACTTC.

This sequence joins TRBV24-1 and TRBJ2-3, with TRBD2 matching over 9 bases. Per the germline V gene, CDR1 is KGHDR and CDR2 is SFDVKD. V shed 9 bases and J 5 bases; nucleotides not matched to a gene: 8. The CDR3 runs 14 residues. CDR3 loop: CATAKLAGGDTQYF. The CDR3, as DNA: TGTGCCACCGCCAAACTAGCGGGTGGAGATACGCAGTATTTT.

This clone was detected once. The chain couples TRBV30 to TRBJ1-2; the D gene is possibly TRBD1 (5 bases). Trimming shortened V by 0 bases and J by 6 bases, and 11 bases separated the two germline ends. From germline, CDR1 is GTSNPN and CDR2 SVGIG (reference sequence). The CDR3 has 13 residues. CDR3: CAWSVLGGDGYTF. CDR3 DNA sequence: TGTGCCTGGAGTGTACTGGGGGGGGATGGCTACACCTTC. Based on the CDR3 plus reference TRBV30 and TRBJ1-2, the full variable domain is SQTIHQWPATLVQPVGSPLSLECTVEGTSNPNLYWYRQAAGRGLQLLFYSVGIGQISSEVPQNLSASRPQDRQFILSSKKLLLSDSGFYLCAWSVLGGDGYTFGSGTRLTVV.

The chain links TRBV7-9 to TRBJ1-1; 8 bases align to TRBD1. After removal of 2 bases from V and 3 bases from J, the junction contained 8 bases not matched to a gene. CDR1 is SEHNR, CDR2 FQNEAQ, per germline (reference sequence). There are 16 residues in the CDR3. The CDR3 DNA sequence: TGTGCCAGCAGCTTACCAGCCACAGGGGGAGACACTGAAGCTTTCTTT. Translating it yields CASSLPATGGDTEAFF.

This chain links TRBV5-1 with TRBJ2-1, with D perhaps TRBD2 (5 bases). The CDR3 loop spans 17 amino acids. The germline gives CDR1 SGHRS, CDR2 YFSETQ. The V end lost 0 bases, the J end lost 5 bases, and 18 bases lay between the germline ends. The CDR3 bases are TGCGCCAGCAGCTTGGGACCTGGCGGCCGAGGGCACAATGAGCAGTTCTTC. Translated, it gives CASSLGPGGRGHNEQFF.

The CDR3 spells CATEDGQVSYNSPLHF. CDR3 nucleotides: TGTGCCACAGAGGACGGGCAGGTCTCCTATAATTCACCCCTCCACTTT. The chain carries TRBV10-3 and TRBJ1-6; D call uncertain. This CDR3 is 16 amino acids long. V was trimmed by 10 bases and J by 0 bases, leaving 16 bases between them. From germline, CDR1 is ENHRY and CDR2 SYGVKD.

The CDR3 reads CSASPRSGAQETQYF. CDR3 nucleotides: TGCAGTGCTAGTCCACGGTCGGGGGCGCAAGAGACCCAGTACTTC. This rearrangement joins TRBV20-1 to TRBJ2-5; tentatively, D is TRBD1 or TRBD2 (6 bases each). Germline V gene data show CDR1 as DFQATT and CDR2 as SNEGSKA (reference sequence). The CDR3 has 15 residues. V was pared by 3 bases and J by 2 bases, with 16 bases between.